The next 4 T cell receptor beta chains were all read from a single sample in a study of T-cell memory formation after mild COVID-19 (dated by TCRdb to the early 2020s). The method was 5' RACE. Sequencing took place on an Illumina NovaSeq 6000. TCRdb's own reprocessing of the public reads used fastp at Q25 and MiXCR and kept productive beta chains. Each entry is one CDR3 protein sequence, shown with its most common DNA and genes. The sample includes under 450,000 distinct CDR3 sequences, with approximately 15% observed a single time. Of the sample, under 25% is held by the ten largest clones. Sequenced: PBMCs or a T cell subset sorted from them (not recorded which). All receptors come from a man aged 18 to 29 who had mild COVID-19 (a few samples of this study predate the infection). The sample titles of this study are shuffled in the database, so cell type and time point are left out; the donor was told from shared clones.

Only one count was recorded for this clonotype. The rearrangement uses TRBV4-1 and TRBJ2-5, with D maybe TRBD2 (5 bases). Per the germline V gene, CDR1 is MGHRA and CDR2 is YSYEKL. The CDR3 covers 14 residues. With 0 bases removed from V and 5 bases from J, the gap between germline ends came to 10 bases. CDR3 amino acids: CASSQDPGFETQYF. For the CDR3, the DNA is TGCGCCAGCAGCCAAGATCCGGGGTTTGAGACCCAGTACTTC.

The rearrangement uses TRBV27 and TRBJ2-5, with 8 bases aligning to TRBD2. Germline V gene lookup returns CDR1 MNHEY and CDR2 SMNVEV (reference sequence). The CDR3 spans 16 residues. V shed 7 bases and J 0 bases; nucleotides not matched to a gene: 10. The CDR3 coding sequence is TGTGCCAGCACCGCCGGGGGGGGCCCGTACCAAGAGACCCAGTACTTC. Its protein is CASTAGGGPYQETQYF.

This clonotype was seen many times. The chain combines TRBV7-2 with TRBJ2-5, with TRBD1 identical over 7 bases. V was pared by 4 bases and J by 9 bases, with 14 bases of the junction left unmatched. This CDR3 region has 15 residues. CDR1 is SGHTA and CDR2 is FQGNSA in the germline V gene. This CDR3 reads CASSSAFGAQGAQYF. For the CDR3, the DNA is TGTGCCAGCAGCTCGGCGTTTGGGGCCCAGGGGGCCCAGTACTTC.

The chain uses TRBV15 and TRBJ2-5; no clear D. Germline CDR1 LNHNV, CDR2 YYDKDF (reference sequence). V lost 3 bases and J 0 bases, leaving 14 bases between the germline ends. The CDR3 covers 16 residues. The CDR3 DNA follows: TGTGCCACCAGCAGGGGAATTCCGAGAGACCAAGAGACCCAGTACTTC. It yields the protein CATSRGIPRDQETQYF.